This T cell receptor beta chain was sequenced during a study of metastatic and nonmetastatic thyroid tumors. Study overall: Patients with malignant and benign thyroid disease provided blood and tumor or nodule tissue, whose repertoires were compared. Study outcomes and limitations: Malignant thyroid tumors reportedly had TCR beta diversity that was significantly higher than in benign nodules, in blood and tumor.

Germline CDR1 is WSHSY and CDR2 is SAAADI. V shed 3 bases and J shed 0 bases, with 6 bases lying between them. The CDR3 consists of 14 residues. Thyroid surgery was performed in patients who had received no treatment beforehand. Per the original data handling: It was from CDR3 differences across clinicopathological groups that a distant-metastasis classifier for papillary thyroid cancer was built. TCRdb called clones again from the PCR reads with MiXCR. TCRdb, not the original authors, processed these V and J calls. The sample lists about 70,000 clones, roughly a sixth occurring once. This clone was seen ten or more times. Its specificity is unknown.

The rearrangement joins TRBV10-2 to TRBJ1-5, with D hard to call. The sequenced material came from blood. The source of this sequence is a female donor with papillary thyroid cancer or a benign thyroid nodule (not recorded which). Some clones in this sample may be carry-over from other donors' samples. CDR3 in DNA: TGCGCCAGCAGTGAACAGTATAGCAATCAGCCCCAGCATTTT. It specifies CASSEQYSNQPQHF.